This paragraph covers one TCR beta chain sequence. Germline-derived CDR1 and CDR2 are MNHEY and SVGAGI. The CDR3 runs 15 residues. V gave up 7 bases and J gave up 2 bases; unmatched junction bases: 5. Sequencing used immunoSEQ multiplex PCR; TCRdb keeps in-frame clones, though not all of them. The table records a few hundred thousand clones, more than 85% of them present only once. The data were taken from a study of blood T cell repertoires in COVID-19. This rearrangement joins TRBV6-5 to TRBJ2-2; 9 nucleotides agree with TRBD1. The clonotype originates from a woman aged 55-75 years with COVID-19, enrolled during active disease. The material sequenced was peripheral blood. CDR3 sequence (DNA): TGTGCCAGCATCCGGGACAGGGACAACACCGGGGAGCTGTTTTTT. It specifies CASIRDRDNTGELFF.